This T cell receptor beta chain came from a study of blood T cells in healthy people across ages. Total RNA, at least 5 micrograms per sample, was extracted from PBMCs. Trimming took 5 bases from V and 5 from J; bases not matched to a gene: 11. CDR3 length equals 14 residues. Per germline, CDR1 DFQATT and CDR2 SNEGSKA (reference sequence). Study-level results: Age advanced and TCR beta diversity per million T cells fell, roughly linearly. Long-lived donors carried more naive CD4+ cells and greater diversity than aged donors.

Together with a sample-barcoded 5' primer, a J-beta primer mix was included in a second PCR lasting roughly 6 to 12 cycles. Each cDNA was tagged by a template-switch adaptor containing 12 random nucleotides. One entry per CDR3 protein, called by TCRdb with MiXCR from the 5' RACE reads. The table has 700,000 to 1,000,000 distinct CDR3 sequences, around 43% seen once; the top ten hold around 21%. Concerning this clonotype: Antigen: not known.

Sequencing was performed on blood. The chain uses TRBV20-1 and TRBJ2-5, with 7 positions matching TRBD2. This sequence originates from a man aged 55 to 70 in good health. The CDR3 sequence is CSAPWGGGTETQYF. The DNA of the CDR3 is TGCAGTGCTCCATGGGGCGGGGGTACGGAGACCCAGTACTTC.